This entry lists 6 T cell receptor beta chains sequenced from one sample in a study of T-cell reconstitution after alpha-beta-depleted transplantation in children. Preparation of the TCRbeta library was carried out with unique molecular identifiers. MiXCR, run by TCRdb on the PCR reads, gives a single entry per CDR3 protein. The sample contains tens of thousands of distinct CDR3 sequences, around 50% of which appear only once. The sequencing used peripheral blood, collected before TCRalphabeta/CD19-depleted stem cell transplant. The receptor set was obtained from a boy in the first two years of life with SCID, due to receive a stem cell transplant.

The J gene is TRBJ1-3, the V gene TRBV5-6; the D gene is possibly TRBD1 (6 bases). The germline CDR1 and CDR2 sequences are SGHDT and YYEEEE. The V end lost 4 bases, the J end lost 5 bases, and 13 bases lay between the germline ends. The CDR3 covers 14 residues. The CDR3 sequence is CASSPGGPRNTIYF. CDR3 DNA: TGTGCCAGCAGCCCCGGGGGGCCGAGAAACACCATATATTTT.

This clonotype was detected many times. The chain couples TRBV7-2 to TRBJ2-5, with D unclear. From germline, CDR1 is SGHTA and CDR2 FQGNSA. V lost 1 base and J 0 bases, leaving 6 bases between the germline ends. The CDR3 is made up of 14 amino acids. CDR3 loop: CASSLETYQETQYF. The CDR3 DNA follows: TGTGCCAGCAGCTTAGAAACTTACCAAGAGACCCAGTACTTC.

This clonotype has just a few counts. This sequence joins TRBV29-1 and TRBJ2-3; D uncertain. The V end was cut by 6 bases, the J end by 6 bases, with 4 bases between. The CDR3 has 9 amino acids. Germline V gene lookup returns CDR1 SQVTM and CDR2 ANQGSEA. The CDR3 DNA is TGCAGCGTCGATGATACGCAGTATTTT. The encoded protein is CSVDDTQYF.

V and J are TRBV20-1 and TRBJ1-1; D not certain. The germline V and J ends were trimmed by 0 bases and 9 bases, with 11 bases remaining between them. This CDR3 has 12 residues. Germline V gene data show CDR1 as DFQATT and CDR2 as SNEGSKA (reference sequence). Here the CDR3 DNA reads TGCAGTGCTAGAGATTTGAGTACTCAAGCTTTCTTT. This translates into CSARDLSTQAFF.

The chain combines TRBV27 with TRBJ2-7, with TRBD1 matching 9 bases. Germline assignment: CDR1 MNHEY and CDR2 SMNVEV (reference sequence). V dropped 0 bases and J dropped 4; count of bases not matched to a gene: 4. The CDR3 is 15 amino acids. The CDR3 loop is CASSLSLGQGYEQYF. The DNA of the CDR3 is TGTGCCAGCAGTTTATCTCTGGGACAGGGATACGAGCAGTACTTC.

The sample holds a few counts of this clonotype. The gene calls are TRBV7-3 and TRBJ2-5, with D maybe TRBD2 (7 bases). This CDR3 is built from 16 residues. CDR1 is SGHTA, CDR2 FQGTGA, per germline. Trimming removed 5 bases at V and 5 bases at J, with 21 bases between. Here the CDR3 DNA reads TGTGCCAGCAGCGCGAACCCGGGACTAAGGGGGGAGACCCAGTACTTC. This codes for CASSANPGLRGETQYF.